This T cell receptor (beta chain) was found in a study of T cells after yellow fever vaccination. This CDR3 has 18 residues. The V gene lost 1 base and the J gene lost 3 bases, with 19 bases spanning the gap. Per the germline V gene, CDR1 is SGHDT and CDR2 is YYEEEE. Production of TCR cDNA was by 5'RACE template switching, which also added a universal primer site and UMIs. Each CDR3 protein gets one entry after TCRdb re-called the 5' RACE reads with MiXCR. This sample yields around 320,000 distinct CDR3 sequences, of which 3.5% to 4.5% are seen a single time; approximately 19% belongs to the top ten. This clonotype was observed many times.

The sequence was obtained from a man between 18 and 29 years old who received the YFV17D yellow fever vaccine. The chain recombines TRBV5-6 with TRBJ2-2, with a possible D match to TRBD1 (6 bases). This sample comprised PBMCs, obtained 15 days after the yellow fever booster vaccination. Here the CDR3 DNA reads TGTGCCAGCAGCTTGTTTCCGTACTCCGGGACACACACCGGGGAGCTGTTTTTT. Amino acids: CASSLFPYSGTHTGELFF.